This entry is about one T cell receptor (beta chain). The sample belongs to a study of T cell changes during pregnancy in multiple sclerosis. Germline-derived CDR1 and CDR2 are LNHDA and SQIVND (reference sequence). V lost 5 bases and J lost 4, with 9 bases in between. The CDR3 consists of 14 residues. TCRdb's copy holds only in-frame clones and misses some; the assay was immunoSEQ multiplex PCR. The table lists roughly 42,000 clones, 94% of them singletons, with under 0.4% in the top ten. This sequence joins TRBV19 and TRBJ2-6; possibly TRBD2 for D (6 bases). This sample comprised CD4+ T cells from peripheral blood mononuclear cells, obtained after pregnancy. The clonotype comes from a female donor with multiple sclerosis, enrolled in a pregnancy study. CDR3 nucleotide sequence: TGTGCCAGTAGTGTCGGAGGGGGGGCCAACGTCCTGACTTTC. Translating it yields CASSVGGGANVLTF.